This TCR beta chain comes out of a study of CD8 T cells in Susac syndrome. Study information: Sequenced Susac syndrome patients included 5 or 6 with clinically active disease and under 10 in remission.

With random hexamers, roughly 0.45 to 1 ug RNA was reverse transcribed. TCRdb itself ran the immunoSEQ multiplex PCR reads through MiXCR, one entry per CDR3 protein. The data show fewer than 200,000 distinct CDR3 sequences, roughly 91% seen once. Sequencing targeted TCR beta in blood CD8+ and CD4+ T cells. The CDR3 contains 13 residues. Germline CDR1 and CDR2: SEHNR and FQNEAQ (reference sequence). Unmatched junction bases numbered 9, after V lost 1 base and J lost 15 bases. Sequenced input: CD4+ T cells from PBMCs. The receptor was isolated from a human donor with Susac syndrome. V usage is TRBV7-9 and J usage is TRBJ1-5; 7 bases are shared with TRBD1. The CDR3 spells CASSLGMDRPAHF. The CDR3, as DNA: TGTGCCAGCAGCTTAGGAATGGACAGGCCGGCGCATTTT.